The rows below give T cell receptor beta chains drawn from one sample of a study of lymphopenia after photon versus proton radiotherapy. The data were produced by immunoSEQ multiplex PCR, yet TCRdb's version contains in-frame clones alone and is incomplete. The table shows 40,000 to 45,000 clones, with around 83% occurring only once. Sequencing was performed on peripheral blood, taken from a patient treated with proton-based radiotherapy. Receptors were obtained from a woman between 65 and 79 years old with pancreatic cancer. Some clones in this sample may be carry-over from other donors' samples. Each CDR3 is given with its conserved first and last residue. D genes are given only for firm matches. Only part of the rows carry a size: once, few, many, or a class if the clone is expanded.

-	TRBJ1-6	-	TRBV19	TGTGCCAGTAGTACTCGGACGGATCGGGGTTCACCCCTCCACTTT	CASSTRTDRGSPLHF
-	TRBJ2-3	-	TRBV29-1	TGCAGCGTTGAAGGCGCAGGGACCCCAGATACGCAGTATTTT	CSVEGAGTPDTQYF
-	TRBJ1-2	once	TRBV2	TGTGCCAGCAGTGAATCGCAGGATAGTAGCTACACCTTC	CASSESQDSSYTF
TRBD2	TRBJ2-1	-	TRBV9	TGTGCCAGCAGCGTATCAGCAGCGGGAGGGGACAATGAGCAGTTCTTC	CASSVSAAGGDNEQFF
-	TRBJ1-6	-	TRBV5-6	TGTGCCAGCAGCTTTGGGCATCTTGATAATTCACCCCTCCACTTT	CASSFGHLDNSPLHF
-	TRBJ1-1	-	TRBV6-1	TGTGCCAGCAGTGAAGCCCCGGACGGTCAAGCTTTCTTT	CASSEAPDGQAFF
-	TRBJ2-3	-	TRBV29-1	TGCAGCGTTGACAGGGGCCTTAGCACAGATACGCAGTATTTT	CSVDRGLSTDTQYF
-	TRBJ2-1	-	TRBV5-4	TGTGCCAGCAGCTTGTTCGATGAGCAGTTCTTC	CASSLFDEQFF
-	TRBJ2-3	-	TRBV7-6	TGTGCCAGCAGCTCAGCGACGACGCAGTATTTT	CASSSATTQYF
-	TRBJ1-5	-	TRBV19	TGTGCCAGTAGTGTACAGTGGGGCAATCAGCCCCAGCATTTT	CASSVQWGNQPQHF
-	TRBJ1-2	-	TRBV27	TGTGCCAGCAGTACTGGACGTGGGGACTATGGCTACACCTTC	CASSTGRGDYGYTF
-	TRBJ1-1	-	TRBV7-9	TGTGCCAGCAGCCTTAGCCAACTGAACACTGAAGCTTTCTTT	CASSLSQLNTEAFF
-	TRBJ1-5	few	TRBV6-1	TGTGCCAGCAGTGAATCGGAGGGTTGGTATCGGGATCAGCCCCAGCATTTT	CASSESEGWYRDQPQHF
-	TRBJ2-5	-	TRBV10-2	TGCGCCAGCAGTGAGCCCGCGGGGGAGACCCAGTACTTC	CASSEPAGETQYF
-	TRBJ1-1	-	TRBV4-2	TGTGCCAGCAGCCAAGGGACAGCGGTTGAAGCTTTCTTT	CASSQGTAVEAFF
-	TRBJ1-1	-	TRBV27	TGTGCCAGCAGTTTTGCAGGGGAGACGGAAGCTTTCTTT	CASSFAGETEAFF
TRBD1	TRBJ2-1	-	TRBV5-1	TGCGCCAGCAGCATCGGGACAGGGGTCGGTGAGCAGTTCTTC	CASSIGTGVGEQFF
-	TRBJ1-5	few	TRBV28	TGTGCCAGCAGTTTTGCAGGGAGCAATCAGCCCCAGCATTTT	CASSFAGSNQPQHF
-	TRBJ1-2	-	TRBV4-3	TGCGCCAGCAGCCAAGACTTCCGGGGGCGCAGGGATGGCTACACCTTC	CASSQDFRGRRDGYTF
-	TRBJ2-1	-	TRBV11-2	TGTGCCAGCAGCTTAGTGTACGGGAGCTCCTACAATGAGCAGTTCTTC	CASSLVYGSSYNEQFF
-	TRBJ1-5	-	TRBV18	TGTGCCAGCTCACCAGAAGGGTATAGCAATCAGCCCCAGCATTTT	CASSPEGYSNQPQHF
-	TRBJ2-5	-	TRBV7-2	TGTGCCAGCAGCTTGGGACGGCACCAAGAGACCCAGTACTTC	CASSLGRHQETQYF
-	TRBJ2-2	-	TRBV7-9	TGTGCCAGCAGCTTAGCAGCCACCGGGGAGCTGTTTTTT	CASSLAATGELFF
-	TRBJ1-1	-	TRBV19	TGTGCCAGTAGTATCGGGGTCAGTGTGAACACTGAAGCTTTCTTT	CASSIGVSVNTEAFF
TRBD1	TRBJ1-4	few	TRBV5-1	TGCGCCAGCAGCCCACGGGACAGTGAAAAACTGTTTTTT	CASSPRDSEKLFF
TRBD2	TRBJ2-7	-	TRBV14	TGTGCCAGCAGCCAAGACGGGACTAGCGGGGTCTCCTACGAGCAGTACTTC	CASSQDGTSGVSYEQYF
TRBD2	TRBJ2-3	-	TRBV6-5	TGTGCCAGCAGCAGCGGACTAGCGAGTAATACGCAGTATTTT	CASSSGLASNTQYF
-	TRBJ2-7	once	TRBV5-1	TGCGCCAGCAGCTTGAATGGGTTAATCTCCTACGAGCAGTACTTC	CASSLNGLISYEQYF
TRBD1	TRBJ1-2	-	TRBV28	TGTGCCAGCAGATATCCTAACAGGGGGGGGAATGGCTACACCTTC	CASRYPNRGGNGYTF
-	TRBJ2-7	-	TRBV6-5	TGTGCCAGCAGTTACTACTCGGGGACCTACGAGCAGTACTTC	CASSYYSGTYEQYF
TRBD1	TRBJ2-7	few	TRBV5-4	TGTGCCAGCCGGGGGGACAGGGGGCTGCGGGAGCAGTACTTC	CASRGDRGLREQYF
-	TRBJ1-1	-	TRBV18	TGTGCCAGCTCACCAGAATTTAATGGGGGCACTGAAGCTTTCTTT	CASSPEFNGGTEAFF
-	TRBJ1-6	-	TRBV27	TGTGCCAGCAGTTTCGGACAGACCAATTCACCCCTCCACTTT	CASSFGQTNSPLHF
-	TRBJ2-1	-	TRBV5-4	TGTGCCAGCAGCTCGACAGGCCTCTACAATGAGCAGTTCTTC	CASSSTGLYNEQFF
-	TRBJ2-5	-	TRBV27	TGTGCCAGCAGCAACCCGAAAGAGACCCAGTACTTC	CASSNPKETQYF
-	TRBJ2-1	-	TRBV4-3	TGCGCCAGCAGCCAAGATCAGGGCAGGCAGCTCGCTGAGCAGTTCTTC	CASSQDQGRQLAEQFF
-	TRBJ1-4	-	TRBV19	TGTGCCAGTTCAGGGGCTCAGGGGTATGAAAAACTGTTTTTT	CASSGAQGYEKLFF
-	TRBJ1-2	-	TRBV6-4	TGTGCCAGCAGCCAGTCCTCGGGGACTGGCTACACCTTC	CASSQSSGTGYTF
-	TRBJ1-5	-	TRBV5-1	TGCGCCAGCAGCTTGGTGGGACTGGATAGCAATCAGCCCCAGCATTTT	CASSLVGLDSNQPQHF
TRBD2	TRBJ2-1	-	TRBV30	TGTGCCTGGGGGACTAGCGGGAGGGAGAATGAGCAGTTCTTC	CAWGTSGRENEQFF
-	TRBJ2-5	-	TRBV5-5	TGTGCCAGCAGCTTTTTAGCTGCCCAAGAGACCCAGTACTTC	CASSFLAAQETQYF
TRBD1	TRBJ2-1	few	TRBV6-6	TGTGCCAGCAGCGAAGGGACAGCCTACAATGAGCAGTTCTTC	CASSEGTAYNEQFF
TRBD1	TRBJ2-2	medium-sized	TRBV7-3	TGTGCCAGCAGCCCAACCGGCACAGGGGACACCGGGGAGCTGTTTTTT	CASSPTGTGDTGELFF
-	TRBJ1-2	-	TRBV7-6	TGTGCCAGCAGCCCTGGAGTTATCTCGAAGACCTATGGCTACACCTTC	CASSPGVISKTYGYTF
TRBD1	TRBJ2-7	-	TRBV7-3	TGTGCCAGCAGCAAACAGGGGGCTGGCGAGCAGTACTTC	CASSKQGAGEQYF
-	TRBJ2-1	-	TRBV11-1	TGTGCCAGCAGCTTATTTGCGAATGAGCAGTTCTTC	CASSLFANEQFF
-	TRBJ2-2	once	TRBV5-1	TGCGCCAGCGGACTATCGGCAATTGACACCGGGGAGCTGTTTTTT	CASGLSAIDTGELFF
TRBD1	TRBJ2-2	-	TRBV7-6	TGTGCCAGCAGCTTGGGGCAGGGGGCGAGTACCGGGGAGCTGTTTTTT	CASSLGQGASTGELFF
-	TRBJ2-5	once	TRBV4-1	TGCGCCAGCAGCCAGGCCGGGAGGGGGCCGGAGACCCAGTACTTC	CASSQAGRGPETQYF
-	TRBJ2-1	-	TRBV6-1	TGTGCCAGCAGTGAACTGGGGGTGGAGCAGTTCTTC	CASSELGVEQFF